This T cell receptor (beta chain) comes out of a study of human T cells and chemical hapten exposure. Study observations and caveats: In the PT1 data, expanded TCR counts showed a positive correlation with patch test score.

In the case of this clonotype: Its specificity is not known.

It was the library that attached unique molecular identifiers to individual cDNA molecules. TCRdb analysed the RACE reads with MiXCR anew, one entry per CDR3 protein. Of about 71,000 distinct CDR3 sequences detected, roughly 10% appear once; the ten largest clones hold roughly 1.3%. V was trimmed by 0 bases and J by 0 bases, leaving 12 bases between them. The CDR3 totals 18 residues. Time point meaning: patch test 3, about 24 weeks after DPC sensitization. Treatment: therapeutic diphenylcyclopropenone sensitization with weekly scalp DPC. Prior to application of each patch test, blood was drawn. The V gene is TRBV12-3 or TRBV12-4, the J gene TRBJ2-6; weak D call: TRBD2 (6 bases). The TCR was taken from a woman aged 50 to 60 with alopecia areata. Some clones in this sample may be carry-over from other donors' samples. Sequences were derived from whole blood, sampled in connection with sensitization to the hapten diphenylcyclopropenone (DPC). CDR3 sequence (DNA): TGTGCCAGCAGTTTAGCGTTGGCGGGAAGCTCTGGGGCCAACGTCCTGACTTTC. Translation gives CASSLALAGSSGANVLTF.